The entry that follows covers one T cell receptor beta chain sequence. Its specificity is unknown. TCRdb ran MiXCR on the multiplex PCR reads and lists one entry per CDR3 protein. This sample has some 120,000 distinct CDR3 sequences; around 20% occur once, and the top ten carry roughly 2.2%. These data come from a study of breast tumors, draining lymph nodes, adjacent tissues. Overall study findings and caveats: The data were judged consistent with most tumor T cells coming from lymph node and expanding in tumor. Tumor and nontumor repertoires were significantly more similar in luminal-like than in basal-like breast cancer. Tumor T cell lymph node origin was a supported hypothesis, not proven. Tumor repertoires ranked between lymph nodes and nontumor tissue in diversity, with V and J gene preferences.

Axillary draining lymph nodes of breast cancer patients supplied the node samples. The V gene end was trimmed by 0 bases and the J gene end by 4 bases; junction bases not matched to a gene: 3. Germline V lookup: CDR1 ENHRY, CDR2 SYGVKD. This CDR3 comprises 15 residues. The sample consisted of axillary lymph node tissue. The source is a female donor with breast cancer. Some clones in this sample may be carry-over from other donors' samples. This chain connects TRBV10-3 to TRBJ1-1; 9 bases fit TRBD1. CDR3 DNA sequence: TGTGCCATCAGTGAGTCCCACAGGGGGCCCACTGAAGCTTTCTTT. This codes for CAISESHRGPTEAFF.